This T cell receptor beta chain was recovered during a study of blood T cell repertoires in COVID-19. Method: immunoSEQ multiplex PCR; TCRdb's copy keeps in-frame clones and lacks some. The table has about 210,000 clones, roughly nine tenths seen once. Germline V gives CDR1 LGHNA, CDR2 YNFKEQ. The ends were cut back, 3 bases at V and 6 bases at J, with 12 bases in the middle. The CDR3 is 15 amino acids. This sequence was found in a woman in her seventies with acute or convalescent COVID-19. The chain combines TRBV4-2 with TRBJ1-6; D perhaps matches TRBD1 (5 bases). Sequencing was done on a sample of peripheral blood. CDR3 bases: TGTGCCAGCAGCCAGGGGCGGGGAATTAATTCACCCCTCCACTTT. It translates to CASSQGRGINSPLHF.